This entry lists 30 T cell receptor beta chains sequenced from one sample in a study of CD8+ T cells in alopecia areata. cDNA reverse transcribed from extracted RNA served as the sequencing template. Using immunoSEQ multiplex PCR, the repertoire was profiled, and TCRdb retains in-frame clones only, with some absent. Among nearly 95,000 clones listed, about 71% were seen once. Treatment of the sample: oral pan-JAK inhibitor, 5-10 mg twice daily. This sample comprised CD8+ T cells sorted from blood, obtained at approximately week 44, from a patient treated with tofacitinib. Source of these receptors: a human donor with alopecia areata.

The V call is TRBV13, the J call TRBJ2-3; 7 nucleotides agree with TRBD1. The V gene's germline CDR1 is PRHDT and CDR2 FYEKMQ (reference sequence). Losses at the gene ends were 3 bases for V and 3 bases for J; bases not matched to a gene: 6. The CDR3 is 15 amino acids. This chain's CDR3 is CASSFTGEKTDTQYF. The CDR3 DNA sequence: TGTGCCAGCAGCTTCACAGGGGAAAAGACAGATACGCAGTATTTT.

CDR3 bases: TGCGCCAGCAGCCCAGATAACGCCCGGGCCGCGGAAGGAAACACCATATATTTT. Translating it yields CASSPDNARAAEGNTIYF. The rearrangement links TRBV5-1 to TRBJ1-3, with D unresolved. The CDR3 has 18 residues. With 4 bases removed from V and 4 bases from J, the gap between germline ends came to 24 bases. Germline CDR1 and CDR2: SGHRS and YFSETQ.

In its sample, this clone was seen a few times. This chain uses TRBV28 with TRBJ2-5, with D perhaps being TRBD1 or TRBD2 (6 bases each). CDR3 length: 14 residues. Trimming removed 5 bases at V and 4 bases at J, with 14 bases between. Germline-derived CDR1 and CDR2 are MDHEN and SYDVKM. CDR3 in DNA: TGTGCCAGCAGTGCGACGGAGGGGGGAGAGACCCAGTACTTC. This codes for CASSATEGGETQYF.

V is TRBV29-1 and J is TRBJ1-2; the D gene is possibly TRBD1 (6 bases). Germline V lookup: CDR1 SQVTM, CDR2 ANQGSEA. CDR3 length equals 12 residues. V was shortened by 1 base and J by 7 bases, with 10 bases between the two germline ends. CDR3 protein: CSVEVGGSGYTF. DNA for the CDR3: TGCAGCGTTGAAGTAGGGGGAAGTGGCTACACCTTC.

J is TRBJ1-2 and V is TRBV19; D gene ambiguous. Trimming left V 10 bases short and J 4 bases short, with 10 bases between. Germline V gene data show CDR1 as LNHDA and CDR2 as SQIVND (reference sequence). The CDR3 covers 11 residues. The CDR3 nucleotides read TGTGCCACCCGAAAAGGCTATGGCTACACCTTC. This gives the protein CATRKGYGYTF.

This clone is a singleton in its sample. This sequence joins TRBV5-1 and TRBJ2-7; TRBD1 is a possible D gene (6 bases). The CDR3 totals 13 residues. Looked up from germline, CDR1 is SGHRS and CDR2 is YFSETQ. Trimming shortened V by 4 bases and J by 2 bases, and 10 bases separated the two germline ends. In nucleotides, the CDR3 is TGCGCCAGCAGCCAGACAGGAGCCTACGAGCAGTACTTC. It is translated as CASSQTGAYEQYF. The full variable domain, its missing parts supplied by reference TRBV5-1 and TRBJ2-7, is KAGVTQTPRYLIKTRGQQVTLSCSPISGHRSVSWYQQTPGQGLQFLFEYFSETQRNKGNFPGRFSGRQFSNSRSEMNVSTLELGDSALYLCASSQTGAYEQYFGPGTRLTVT.

V is TRBV28 and J is TRBJ1-1; no clear D. This CDR3 spans 12 amino acids. V lost 0 bases, J lost 6 bases, and 5 bases lay in between. The germline V gene has CDR1 MDHEN and CDR2 SYDVKM. CDR3 DNA: TGTGCCAGCAGTTTATGGGGGTCTGAAGCTTTCTTT. Protein: CASSLWGSEAFF.

This chain links TRBV23-1 with TRBJ2-3; D tentatively reads TRBD1 or TRBD2 (5 bases each). TRBV23-1 is an open reading frame, and its role is uncertain. V was trimmed by 2 bases and J by 2 bases, leaving 17 bases between them. The CDR3 is 17 residues long. The CDR3 sequence is CASSQQRGTEDTDTQYF. DNA of the CDR3: TGCGCCAGCAGTCAACAACGAGGGACGGAAGACACAGATACGCAGTATTTT.

The chain couples TRBV2 to TRBJ1-2; D is ambiguous. The germline V gene has CDR1 SNHLY and CDR2 FYNNEI. V lost 6 bases and J 3 bases, leaving 5 bases between the germline ends. CDR3 length equals 11 residues. CDR3 sequence: CASRDDYGYTF. CDR3 nucleotide sequence: TGTGCCAGCAGGGACGACTATGGCTACACCTTC.

This chain links TRBV28 with TRBJ2-7, with a weak D call TRBD2 (5 bases). This CDR3 is built from 14 residues. In germline, CDR1 is MDHEN, CDR2 SYDVKM. The V gene lost 3 bases and the J gene lost 3 bases, with 12 bases spanning the gap. The DNA for the CDR3 is TGTGCCAGCAGTTTGCGCCACGGGGTCTACGAGCAGTACTTC. Encoded protein: CASSLRHGVYEQYF.

The CDR3, as DNA: TGTGCCAGTAACCCTACCGGGGGCGCTGGAAACACCATATATTTT. This encodes CASNPTGGAGNTIYF. The chain employs TRBV5-6 and TRBJ1-3, with TRBD1 as a possible D gene (6 bases). Germline CDR1 reads SGHDT; CDR2 reads YYEEEE. With 8 bases removed from V and 2 bases from J, the gap between germline ends came to 17 bases. The CDR3 has 15 amino acids.

V gene TRBV7-3 combines with J gene TRBJ2-5, with D hard to call. The germline gives CDR1 SGHTA, CDR2 FQGTGA. V lost 1 base and J 1 base, leaving 10 bases between the germline ends. The CDR3 has 15 residues. The CDR3 sequence: CASSLKVSSQETQYF. The DNA for the CDR3 is TGTGCCAGCAGCTTAAAAGTCAGTTCCCAAGAGACCCAGTACTTC.

The chain joins TRBV27 to TRBJ2-1; D could derive from TRBD1 or TRBD2 (6 bases each). The CDR3 totals 17 residues. CDR1 is MNHEY and CDR2 is SMNVEV in the germline V gene (reference sequence). Trimming removed 3 bases at V and 7 bases at J, with 22 bases between. The CDR3 protein is CASSFGGPNQGYNEQFF. The CDR3 nucleotides are TGTGCCAGCAGTTTCGGGGGTCCAAACCAGGGGTATAATGAGCAGTTCTTC.

The chain recombines TRBV4-2 with TRBJ2-1; 7 bases align to TRBD2. In germline, CDR1 is LGHNA, CDR2 YNFKEQ. CDR3 length equals 15 residues. Losses at the gene ends were 0 bases for V and 8 bases for J; bases not matched to a gene: 7. CDR3 sequence: CASSQDVGGFDEQFF. The CDR3 nucleotides are TGTGCCAGCAGCCAAGATGTCGGGGGGTTTGATGAGCAGTTCTTC.

The genes are TRBV9 and TRBJ1-1; 7 bases fit TRBD1. V shed 3 bases, J shed 5 bases, and the junction held 7 bases outside the gene matches. Germline V gives CDR1 SGDLS, CDR2 YYNGEE. CDR3 length: 14 residues. The CDR3: CASSGRDSATEAFF. DNA of the CDR3: TGTGCCAGCAGCGGCCGGGACAGCGCGACTGAAGCTTTCTTT.

This CDR3 is CASSLYSRQETQYF. The CDR3 DNA reads as TGTGCCAGCAGCTTATATTCGCGGCAAGAGACCCAGTACTTC. V gene TRBV7-2 combines with J gene TRBJ2-5; D uncertain. Germline CDR1 reads SGHTA; CDR2 reads FQGNSA. V shed 2 bases and J shed 2 bases, with 9 bases lying between them. CDR3 size: 14 residues.

This clone occurred a few times. The rearrangement links TRBV4-3 to TRBJ2-2; D unclear. This CDR3 spans 15 amino acids. The V end lost 0 bases, the J end lost 2 bases, and 7 bases lay between the germline ends. Germline V gives CDR1 LGHNA, CDR2 YSLEER. In DNA, the CDR3 is TGCGCCAGCAGCCAAGATCTGCCCAACACCGGGGAGCTGTTTTTT. Translating it yields CASSQDLPNTGELFF.

Worth noting for this clone: Other DNA variants within this sample encode the same CDR3. This chain's CDR3 is CASSPTAGDDGYTF. The CDR3 nucleotides read TGTGCCAGCAGTCCTACAGCTGGCGACGATGGCTACACCTTC. This rearrangement joins TRBV6-5 to TRBJ1-2, with unresolved D. Germline-derived CDR1 and CDR2 are MNHEY and SVGAGI. Deletions cut 5 bases from V and 6 bases from J, with 16 bases between. CDR3 length equals 14 residues.

This clone was picked up one time. The gene calls are TRBV19 and TRBJ1-5; perhaps TRBD1 as D (6 bases). CDR1 LNHDA and CDR2 SQIVND come from the germline V gene (reference sequence). The CDR3 totals 13 residues. The V gene lost 5 bases and the J gene lost 7 bases, with 12 bases spanning the gap. CDR3: CASSARGGQPQHF. The CDR3, as DNA: TGTGCCAGTAGTGCCAGGGGTGGCCAGCCCCAGCATTTT.

This CDR3 reads CASSHQLITDISGNTIYF. CDR3 nucleotides: TGCGCCAGCAGCCATCAACTCATTACCGATATCTCTGGAAACACCATATATTTT. This rearrangement joins TRBV4-1 to TRBJ1-3; no clear D gene. Per the germline V gene, CDR1 is MGHRA and CDR2 is YSYEKL. V was trimmed by 3 bases and J by 0 bases, leaving 18 bases between them. The CDR3 runs 18 residues.

This clone was counted once. The chain recombines TRBV13 with TRBJ2-7, with a possible D match to TRBD2 (6 bases). The V end was cut by 4 bases, the J end by 7 bases, with 11 bases between. There are 12 residues in the CDR3. Looked up from germline, CDR1 is PRHDT and CDR2 is FYEKMQ (reference sequence). The CDR3 coding sequence is TGTGCCAGCAGCTACCTCAGCGGGGAGCAGTACTTC. It translates to CASSYLSGEQYF.

The chain couples TRBV7-2 to TRBJ2-7; D remains ambiguous. Trimming pared 5 bases from V and 11 bases from J, leaving 13 bases between. Per germline, CDR1 SGHTA and CDR2 FQGNSA. This CDR3 spans 11 amino acids. As DNA, the CDR3 is TGTGCCAGCAGCGTGGACGAGATAGAGTACTTC. Translation: CASSVDEIEYF.

CDR3 residues: CAKRMNRDTQYF. CDR3 sequence (DNA): TGTGCCAAAAGAATGAACAGGGATACGCAGTATTTT. The chain is built from TRBV2 and TRBJ2-3, with D perhaps matching TRBD1 (5 bases). Germline CDR1 SNHLY, CDR2 FYNNEI. This CDR3 has 12 amino acids. Trimming cost V 10 bases and J 6 bases, with 14 bases left between them.

The CDR3 loop reads CASSFPQGALTEAFF. CDR3 nucleotide sequence: TGTGCCAGTAGCTTTCCGCAGGGGGCCCTCACTGAAGCTTTCTTT. This chain joins TRBV19 and TRBJ1-1; 8 positions agree with TRBD1. J lost 4 bases, V lost 6 bases, and 10 bases had no gene match. Germline assignment: CDR1 LNHDA and CDR2 SQIVND (reference sequence). This CDR3 comprises 15 residues.

The V call is TRBV11-3, the J call TRBJ2-4, with 9 bases matching TRBD1. The junction had 7 bases not matched to a gene; V was cut back by 4 bases and J by 0 bases. Germline assignment: CDR1 SGHNT and CDR2 YENEEA. There are 17 residues in the CDR3. CDR3 in DNA: TGTGCCAGCAGCTCCTTGACAGGGGGGCTAGCCAAAAACATTCAGTACTTC. Translated: CASSSLTGGLAKNIQYF.

CDR3 sequence (DNA): TGTGCCAGCAGCTTAAATTCGGCAGGGACCCACGAGCAGTACTTC. This sequence encodes CASSLNSAGTHEQYF. The chain carries TRBV7-2 and TRBJ2-7, with D tentatively TRBD1 or TRBD2 (5 bases each). The CDR3 spans 15 residues. Germline CDR1 and CDR2: SGHTA and FQGNSA. V lost 2 bases and J 5 bases, leaving 16 bases between the germline ends.

This sequence joins TRBV27 and TRBJ1-5; no clear D. Trimming pared 2 bases from V and 6 bases from J, leaving 11 bases between. The CDR3 extends over 14 amino acids. The V gene's germline CDR1 is MNHEY and CDR2 SMNVEV (reference sequence). CDR3 in amino acids: CASSLAPTGQPQHF. The CDR3 nucleotides are TGTGCCAGCAGTTTAGCCCCGACGGGTCAGCCCCAGCATTTT.

The chain employs TRBV15 and TRBJ2-1; tentative D call: TRBD1 (6 bases). CDR1 is LNHNV, CDR2 YYDKDF, per germline (reference sequence). The ends were cut back, 5 bases at V and 10 bases at J, with 15 bases in the middle. This CDR3 comprises 13 residues. Written as DNA, the CDR3 is TGTGCCACCAGCTCACGACAGGCAAGAGAGCAGTTCTTC. The encoded protein is CATSSRQAREQFF.

To note about this clone: A read error may account for a junction end that differs from germline. The rearrangement uses TRBV29-1 and TRBJ1-1, with a possible D match to TRBD1 (6 bases). The germline V gene has CDR1 SQVTM and CDR2 ANQGSEA. CDR3 size: 13 residues. The CDR3 coding sequence is TGCAACGTTGAAGGTCAGGGGTACGCTGAAGCTTTCTTT. It yields the protein CNVEGQGYAEAFF.

This sequence joins TRBV30 and TRBJ2-1; 7 nucleotides agree with TRBD1. Germline V lookup: CDR1 GTSNPN, CDR2 SVGIG (reference sequence). V dropped 0 bases and J dropped 1; count of bases not matched to a gene: 9. The CDR3 runs 17 residues. CDR3 DNA: TGTGCCTGGAGTGTACGGGACAGCCGCGGTTCCTACAATGAGCAGTTCTTC. Translation gives CAWSVRDSRGSYNEQFF.